A single sample is the source of the 26 T cell receptor beta chains below, sequenced in a study of shared clonotypes between healthy human individuals. Only in-frame clones appear in the TCRdb table, and some are missing; sequencing was by immunoSEQ multiplex PCR. Of millions of clones detected, around 94% appear once; the ten largest clones hold over 0.12%. Sequencing was performed on naive CD4+ T cells sorted from blood. Subset denoted: CD45RA+ positively selected. These receptors were taken from a man aged 18 to 30 in good health.

This chain joins TRBV5-4 and TRBJ1-1; no reliable D call. The CDR3 loop spans 14 amino acids. Germline-derived CDR1 and CDR2 are SGHNT and YYREEE (reference sequence). The V end was cut by 1 base, the J end by 1 base, with 8 bases between. CDR3 in amino acids: CASSLKTGNTEAFF. In nucleotides, the CDR3 is TGTGCCAGCAGCTTGAAGACGGGGAACACTGAAGCTTTCTTT.

The chain recombines TRBV2 with TRBJ2-3, with 9 bases matching TRBD2. This CDR3 contains 14 residues. CDR1 SNHLY and CDR2 FYNNEI come from the germline V gene. V lost 8 bases and J lost 3; bases outside the gene matches: 6. The CDR3 protein is CASAAGGATDTQYF. DNA for the CDR3: TGTGCCAGCGCCGCGGGGGGGGCGACAGATACGCAGTATTTT.

V is TRBV10-2 and J is TRBJ2-1; D ambiguous. V was trimmed by 8 bases and J by 2 bases, leaving 4 bases between them. The CDR3 consists of 11 residues. The germline gives CDR1 WSHSY, CDR2 SAAADI. The CDR3 reads CASGAYNEQFF. The CDR3 coding sequence is TGCGCCAGCGGGGCCTACAATGAGCAGTTCTTC.

In its sample, this clone was seen once. This chain joins TRBV7-9 and TRBJ1-5, with D perhaps matching TRBD1 (5 bases). CDR3 length: 16 amino acids. The germline gives CDR1 SEHNR, CDR2 FQNEAQ (reference sequence). V lost 5 bases and J lost 2, with 16 bases in between. The CDR3 sequence is CASSPDTGQRNQPQHF. CDR3 bases: TGTGCCAGCAGCCCAGATACCGGACAACGCAATCAGCCCCAGCATTTT.

The chain is built from TRBV27 and TRBJ1-3; no clear D gene. The germline CDR1 and CDR2 sequences are MNHEY and SMNVEV (reference sequence). The CDR3 spans 14 residues. Between the trimmed V and J ends, which lost 6 bases and 0 bases, there was a span of 9 bases. The CDR3 loop reads CASSGLSSGNTIYF. CDR3 nucleotides: TGTGCCAGCAGCGGACTGAGCTCTGGAAACACCATATATTTT.

This clone was found once. The V call is TRBV7-9, the J call TRBJ2-5; a weak D match, TRBD1 (6 bases). The CDR3 consists of 14 residues. V lost 5 bases, J lost 2 bases, and 12 bases lay in between. Per the germline V gene, CDR1 is SEHNR and CDR2 is FQNEAQ (reference sequence). In DNA form, the CDR3 reads TGTGCCAGCAGCCTCAGGGGATGGCAAGAGACCCAGTACTTC. Amino acid sequence: CASSLRGWQETQYF.

Comments on this clone: Distinct nucleotide sequences in the sample also encode this CDR3. The chain recombines TRBV6-1 with TRBJ1-4, with 7 bases identical to TRBD1. Germline V gene data show CDR1 as MNHNS and CDR2 as SASEGT. CDR3 length: 13 residues. With V trimmed by 4 bases and J by 8 bases, 4 bases remained unmatched. The CDR3 DNA reads TGTGCCAGCAGTGGACAGGGAGCCGAAAAACTGTTTTTT. It yields the protein CASSGQGAEKLFF.

This chain links TRBV4-3 with TRBJ1-1, with D tentatively TRBD1 (6 bases). From germline, CDR1 is LGHNA and CDR2 YSLEER. The ends were cut back, 3 bases at V and 3 bases at J, with 14 bases in the middle. This CDR3 region has 15 residues. The CDR3 reads CASSQGTGIYTEAFF. CDR3 in DNA: TGCGCCAGCAGCCAGGGTACAGGGATTTACACTGAAGCTTTCTTT.

This chain joins TRBV6-1 and TRBJ2-7; 11 nucleotides line up with TRBD1. CDR1 and CDR2 (germline): MNHNS, SASEGT. The CDR3 extends over 15 amino acids. The ends lost 6 bases at V and 3 bases at J; junction bases unmatched: 7. CDR3 in amino acids: CASRRTGGANYEQYF. The CDR3 DNA reads TGTGCCAGCAGACGGACAGGGGGCGCCAACTACGAGCAGTACTTC.

This chain connects TRBV19 to TRBJ1-1; TRBD1 is a possible D gene (5 bases). The CDR3 loop spans 14 amino acids. The germline V gene has CDR1 LNHDA and CDR2 SQIVND (reference sequence). Trimming removed 5 bases from V and 7 bases from J, with 17 bases in between. CDR3: CASSRSGREGEAFF. The CDR3 nucleotides are TGTGCCAGTAGTCGGTCAGGGCGTGAAGGTGAAGCTTTCTTT.

This chain connects TRBV18 to TRBJ1-1; a possible D gene is TRBD1 (5 bases). Per germline, CDR1 KGHSH and CDR2 LQKENI. The CDR3 totals 15 residues. The V and J ends lost 2 bases and 0 bases respectively, with 10 bases between them. The DNA of the CDR3 is TGTGCCAGCTCACCAATGGACACCCTGAACACTGAAGCTTTCTTT. This codes for CASSPMDTLNTEAFF.

The chain is built from TRBV5-6 and TRBJ1-1; D ambiguous. This CDR3 has 12 amino acids. Per the germline V gene, CDR1 is SGHDT and CDR2 is YYEEEE. V lost 0 bases and J lost 10, with 10 bases in between. The CDR3 loop reads CASSLDVGRAFF. CDR3 bases: TGTGCCAGCAGCTTGGATGTGGGGAGAGCTTTCTTT.

V gene TRBV29-1 combines with J gene TRBJ2-1; no reliable D call. Germline assignment: CDR1 SQVTM and CDR2 ANQGSEA. Trimming stripped 4 bases from V and 0 bases from J, with 10 bases between. This CDR3 comprises 14 residues. CDR3 DNA sequence: TGCAGCGTTGTACGGGTTAGCTCCTACAATGAGCAGTTCTTC. Protein sequence: CSVVRVSSYNEQFF.

The chain links TRBV25-1 to TRBJ2-3; TRBD1 is a possible D gene (6 bases). The CDR3 loop spans 15 amino acids. Germline CDR1 and CDR2: MGHDK and SYGVNS. Trimming took off 2 bases at V and 0 bases at J, with 9 bases between the two ends. Written as DNA, the CDR3 is TGTGCCAGCAGTGAACAACAGGGTAGCACAGATACGCAGTATTTT. Its protein product is CASSEQQGSTDTQYF.

The chain combines TRBV5-4 with TRBJ2-7; no clear D gene. This CDR3 is built from 12 residues. Per germline, CDR1 SGHNT and CDR2 YYREEE (reference sequence). V gave up 0 bases and J gave up 6 bases, with 7 bases separating them. DNA of the CDR3: TGTGCCAGCAGCTTGGATGTCAGCGAGCAGTACTTC. Translating it yields CASSLDVSEQYF. The complete variable domain, with remaining parts taken from reference TRBV5-4 and TRBJ2-7, reads ETGVTQSPTHLIKTRGQQVTLRCSSQSGHNTVSWYQQALGQGPQFIFQYYREEENGRGNFPPRFSGLQFPNYSSELNVNALELDDSALYLCASSLDVSEQYFGPGTRLTVT.

The genes are TRBV10-1 and TRBJ2-3, with 8 positions matching TRBD2. The CDR3 is 16 residues long. With 0 bases clipped from V and 1 base from J, the junction kept 3 bases outside the gene matches. Germline loops: CDR1 WNHNN, CDR2 SYGVQD (reference sequence). CDR3 loop: CASSESSGTGTDTQYF. The CDR3 DNA reads TGCGCCAGCAGTGAGTCTAGCGGGACTGGCACAGATACGCAGTATTTT.

In DNA form, the CDR3 reads TGTGCTAGTGGTTTGGTATTAGGACAGCGATTAGAGACCCAGTACTTC. It codes for CASGLVLGQRLETQYF. The rearrangement links TRBV12-5 to TRBJ2-5; maybe TRBD1 (6 bases). V was pared by 0 bases and J by 4 bases, with 15 bases between. The CDR3 runs 16 residues. Germline loops: CDR1 LGHNT, CDR2 FRNRAP. Full variable domain (missing parts from reference TRBV12-5 and TRBJ2-5): DARVTQTPRHKVTEMGQEVTMRCQPILGHNTVFWYRQTMMQGLELLAYFRNRAPLDDSGMPKDRFSAEMPDATLATLKIQPSEPRDSAVYFCASGLVLGQRLETQYFGPGTRLLVL.

The rearrangement links TRBV10-3 to TRBJ1-2; D possibly corresponds to TRBD1 (6 bases). Germline V gene lookup returns CDR1 ENHRY and CDR2 SYGVKD. V lost 3 bases to trimming and J lost 3 bases, with 11 bases between them. The CDR3 spans 14 residues. CDR3 region: CAISEGQKDYGYTF. CDR3 nucleotide sequence: TGTGCCATCAGTGAAGGACAGAAAGACTATGGCTACACCTTC.

The chain uses TRBV7-2 and TRBJ2-5; no firm D call. CDR1 SGHTA and CDR2 FQGNSA come from the germline V gene. The CDR3 has 15 residues. The V gene lost 4 bases and the J gene lost 5 bases, with 17 bases spanning the gap. CDR3 in amino acids: CASSSSGPPWETQYF. The CDR3 nucleotides read TGTGCCAGCAGCTCATCCGGGCCCCCTTGGGAGACCCAGTACTTC.

The rearrangement uses TRBV5-1 and TRBJ2-3, with TRBD2 matching over 16 bases. Looked up from germline, CDR1 is SGHRS and CDR2 is YFSETQ. The CDR3 has 17 amino acids. The V segment lost 3 bases and the J segment 2 bases; nucleotides outside the gene matches: 3. CDR3 bases: TGCGCCAGCAGCTACGGGACTAGCGGGGGGGCCACAGATACGCAGTATTTT. Protein sequence: CASSYGTSGGATDTQYF.

This clone has more than one count but fewer than ten. This sample includes further DNA sequences coding for the same CDR3. The rearrangement uses TRBV29-1 and TRBJ1-1; D remains ambiguous. V lost 4 bases, J lost 0 bases, and 9 bases lay in between. The germline gives CDR1 SQVTM, CDR2 ANQGSEA. This CDR3 contains 13 residues. In nucleotides, the CDR3 is TGCAGCGTTGTTAGGCGGATGAACACTGAAGCTTTCTTT. Encoded protein: CSVVRRMNTEAFF.

This clone was found once. This chain uses TRBV9 with TRBJ1-6; D gene unclear. V lost 0 bases, J lost 6 bases, and 13 bases lay in between. Germline lookup yields CDR1 SGDLS and CDR2 YYNGEE. The CDR3 covers 16 residues. CDR3 amino acids: CASSVGAGTFNSPLHF. CDR3 DNA sequence: TGTGCCAGCAGCGTAGGGGCAGGAACTTTTAATTCACCCCTCCACTTT.

This chain links TRBV10-1 with TRBJ2-7, with D tentatively TRBD2 (5 bases). Germline lookup yields CDR1 WNHNN and CDR2 SYGVQD (reference sequence). The CDR3 runs 16 residues. Trimming shortened V by 3 bases and J by 5 bases, and 20 bases separated the two germline ends. CDR3 nucleotides: TGCGCCAGCAGTGAAAACGGAGGAGCGGACCTTAACGAGCAGTACTTC. Translated, it gives CASSENGGADLNEQYF.

Comments on this clone: Other DNA sequences from this sample encode an identical CDR3 as well. This chain uses TRBV2 with TRBJ1-1, with a tentative D call TRBD1 (6 bases). This CDR3 comprises 15 residues. From germline, CDR1 is SNHLY and CDR2 FYNNEI. The V end was cut by 1 base, the J end by 1 base, with 10 bases between. The CDR3 DNA reads TGTGCCAGCAGTGAAGAGGGGGGTGGGAACACTGAAGCTTTCTTT. Translated: CASSEEGGGNTEAFF.

This chain joins TRBV6-5 and TRBJ2-1; TRBD1 might be the D (6 bases). The CDR3 contains 16 residues. V dropped 2 bases and J dropped 3 bases, with 14 bases sitting between them. In germline, CDR1 is MNHEY, CDR2 SVGAGI. CDR3 region: CASSYTGRPIYNEQFF. CDR3 sequence (DNA): TGTGCCAGCAGTTACACAGGGCGGCCAATCTACAATGAGCAGTTCTTC.

The chain couples TRBV29-1 to TRBJ1-1; maybe TRBD1 (6 bases). Germline loops: CDR1 SQVTM, CDR2 ANQGSEA. There are 11 residues in the CDR3. Trimming removed 7 bases at V and 5 bases at J, with 11 bases between. For the CDR3, the DNA is TGCAGCGGGAGGGGGGGGACTGAAGCTTTCTTT. Translating gives CSGRGGTEAFF. Drawing the rest from reference TRBV29-1 and TRBJ1-1, the complete variable domain is SAVISQKPSRDICQRGTSLTIQCQVDSQVTMMFWYRQQPGQSLTLIATANQGSEATYESGFVIDKFPISRPNLTFSTLTVSNMSPEDSSIYLCSGRGGTEAFFGQGTRLTVV.